This TCR beta chain was captured by sequencing in a study of T-cell memory formation after mild COVID-19. One entry per CDR3 protein results from TCRdb running MiXCR on the 5' RACE reads. This table has a few hundred thousand distinct CDR3 sequences, approximately 15% appearing once. This clonotype was counted only a few times. Sequencing was carried out using PBMCs or a T cell subset sorted from them (not recorded which). The TCR comes from a man aged 18 to 35 who had mild COVID-19 (a few samples of this study predate the infection). Cell type and time point are not known.

CDR3 sequence: CASSQAIPGQPNTEAFF. For the CDR3, the DNA is TGTGCCAGCAGCCAAGCTATCCCCGGTCAACCCAACACTGAAGCTTTCTTT. The rearrangement uses TRBV3-1 and TRBJ1-1; no clear D. V was trimmed by 1 base and J by 2 bases, leaving 17 bases between them. CDR3 size: 17 residues. Germline loops: CDR1 LGHDT, CDR2 YNNKEL (reference sequence).